Listed here is a single T cell receptor (beta chain). The CDR3 covers 17 residues. From germline, CDR1 is SGHNT and CDR2 YYREEE (reference sequence). Trimming cost V 0 bases and J 2 bases; bases outside gene matches: 9. The protocol was immunoSEQ multiplex PCR, while the TCRdb copy is restricted to in-frame clones and leaves out a portion. The sample consists of around 720,000 clones, 73% of them appearing once. The data stem from a study of shared clonotypes between healthy human individuals. V and J are TRBV5-4 and TRBJ2-7; 9 nucleotides agree with TRBD2. Sequenced material: memory CD4+ T cells sorted from blood. The sample's subset: CD45RA-negative fraction. This clonotype was sampled from a woman between 25 and 40 years old in good health. CDR3 in amino acids: CASSLGLAGSWAYEQYF. For the CDR3, the DNA is TGTGCCAGCAGCTTGGGGCTAGCGGGATCTTGGGCCTACGAGCAGTACTTC.